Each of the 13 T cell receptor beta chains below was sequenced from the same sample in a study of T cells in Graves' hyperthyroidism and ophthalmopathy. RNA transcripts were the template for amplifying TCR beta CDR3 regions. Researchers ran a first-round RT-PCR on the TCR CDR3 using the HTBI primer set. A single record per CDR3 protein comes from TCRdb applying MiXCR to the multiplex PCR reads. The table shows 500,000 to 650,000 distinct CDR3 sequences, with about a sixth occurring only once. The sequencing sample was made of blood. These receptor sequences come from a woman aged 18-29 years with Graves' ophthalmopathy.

The CDR3 spells CASRAQGAFNTEAFF. The CDR3 nucleotides are TGTGCCAGCAGGGCACAGGGGGCGTTTAACACTGAAGCTTTCTTT. The V gene is TRBV27, the J gene TRBJ1-1, with 9 bases identical to TRBD1. This CDR3 is 15 amino acids long. The V gene's germline CDR1 is MNHEY and CDR2 SMNVEV (reference sequence). Trimming took 6 bases from V and 2 from J; bases not matched to a gene: 7.

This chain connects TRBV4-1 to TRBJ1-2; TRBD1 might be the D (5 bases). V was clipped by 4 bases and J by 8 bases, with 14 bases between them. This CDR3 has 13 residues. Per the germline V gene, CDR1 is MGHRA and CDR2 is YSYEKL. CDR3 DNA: TGCGCCAGCAGCCCTTCAGGGTTGGGGGGCTACACCTTC. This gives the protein CASSPSGLGGYTF.

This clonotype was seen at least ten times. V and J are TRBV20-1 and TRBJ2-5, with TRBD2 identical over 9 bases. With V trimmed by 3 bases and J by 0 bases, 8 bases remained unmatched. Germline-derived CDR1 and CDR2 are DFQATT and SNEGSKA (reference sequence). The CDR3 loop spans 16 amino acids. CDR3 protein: CSASSLAGRYQETQYF. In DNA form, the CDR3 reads TGCAGTGCTAGTAGTCTAGCGGGGAGGTACCAAGAGACCCAGTACTTC.

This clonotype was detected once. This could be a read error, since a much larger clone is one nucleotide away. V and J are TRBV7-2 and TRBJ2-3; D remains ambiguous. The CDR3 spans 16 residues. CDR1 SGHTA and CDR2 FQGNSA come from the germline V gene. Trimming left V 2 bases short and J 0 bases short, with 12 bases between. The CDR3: CASSLLVATSTDTQYF. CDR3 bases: TGTGCCAGCAGCTTACTAGTAGCAACTAGCACAGATACGCAGTATTTT.

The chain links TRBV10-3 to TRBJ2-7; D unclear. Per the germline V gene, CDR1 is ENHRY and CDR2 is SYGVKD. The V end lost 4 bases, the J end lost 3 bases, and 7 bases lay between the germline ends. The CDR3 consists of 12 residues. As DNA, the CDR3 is TGTGCCATCAGTGTATGGGGCTACGAGCAGTACTTC. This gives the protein CAISVWGYEQYF.

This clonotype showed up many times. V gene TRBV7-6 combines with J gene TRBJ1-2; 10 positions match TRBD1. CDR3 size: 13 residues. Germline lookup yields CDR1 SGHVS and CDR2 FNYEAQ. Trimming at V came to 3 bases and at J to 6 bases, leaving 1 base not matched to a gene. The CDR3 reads CASSFGTGDGYTF. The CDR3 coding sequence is TGTGCCAGCAGCTTTGGGACAGGGGATGGCTACACCTTC. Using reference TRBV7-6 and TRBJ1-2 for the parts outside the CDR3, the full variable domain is GAGVSQSPRYKVTKRGQDVALRCDPISGHVSLYWYRQALGQGPEFLTYFNYEAQQDKSGLPNDRFSAERPEGSISTLTIQRTEQRDSAMYRCASSFGTGDGYTFGSGTRLTVV.

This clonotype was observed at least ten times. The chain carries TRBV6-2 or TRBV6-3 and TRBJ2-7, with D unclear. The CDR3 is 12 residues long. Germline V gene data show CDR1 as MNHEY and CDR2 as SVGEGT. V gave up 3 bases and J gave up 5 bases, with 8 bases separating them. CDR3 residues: CASSYGLDEQYF. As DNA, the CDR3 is TGTGCCAGCAGTTATGGTTTGGACGAGCAGTACTTC.

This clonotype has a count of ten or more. The CDR3 spells CASSVDSDLNEKLFF. CDR3 in DNA: TGTGCCAGCAGCGTAGATTCGGATCTTAATGAAAAACTGTTTTTT. The chain is built from TRBV9 and TRBJ1-4, with D unresolved. The germline V and J ends were trimmed by 0 bases and 4 bases, with 10 bases remaining between them. Germline V gene lookup returns CDR1 SGDLS and CDR2 YYNGEE. This CDR3 region has 15 residues.

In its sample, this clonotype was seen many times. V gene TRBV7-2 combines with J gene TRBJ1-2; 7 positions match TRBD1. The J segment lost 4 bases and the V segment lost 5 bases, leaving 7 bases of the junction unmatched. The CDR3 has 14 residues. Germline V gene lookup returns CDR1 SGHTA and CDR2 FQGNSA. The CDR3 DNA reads TGTGCCAGCAGCCCACCGAGGACAGGCTATGGCTACACCTTC. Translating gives CASSPPRTGYGYTF.

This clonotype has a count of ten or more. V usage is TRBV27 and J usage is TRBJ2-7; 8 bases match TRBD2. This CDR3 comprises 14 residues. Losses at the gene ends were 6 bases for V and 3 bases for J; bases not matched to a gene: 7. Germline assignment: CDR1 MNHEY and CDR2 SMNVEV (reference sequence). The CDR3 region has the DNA TGTGCCAGCAGCTCTAGCGGGTACTTCTACGAGCAGTACTTC. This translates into CASSSSGYFYEQYF.

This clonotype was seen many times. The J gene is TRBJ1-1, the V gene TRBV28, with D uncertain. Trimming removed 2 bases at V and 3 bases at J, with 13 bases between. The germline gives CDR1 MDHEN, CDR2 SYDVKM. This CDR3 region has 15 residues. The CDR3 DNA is TGTGCCAGCAGTTTAATGGGCAGGCCATACACTGAAGCTTTCTTT. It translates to CASSLMGRPYTEAFF.

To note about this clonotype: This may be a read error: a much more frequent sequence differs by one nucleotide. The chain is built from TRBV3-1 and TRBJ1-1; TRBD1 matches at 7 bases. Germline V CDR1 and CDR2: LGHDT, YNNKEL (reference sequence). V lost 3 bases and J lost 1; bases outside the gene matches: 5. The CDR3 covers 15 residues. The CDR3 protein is CASSQSDRKNTEAFF. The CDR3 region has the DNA TGTGCCAGCAGCCAGTCGGACAGGAAGAACACTGAAGCTTTCTTT.

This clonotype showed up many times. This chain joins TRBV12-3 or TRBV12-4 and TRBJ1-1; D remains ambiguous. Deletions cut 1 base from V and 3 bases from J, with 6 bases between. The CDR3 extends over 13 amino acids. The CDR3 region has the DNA TGTGCCAGCAGTTTAGGGCGGGACACTGAAGCTTTCTTT. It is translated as CASSLGRDTEAFF.